This T cell receptor (beta chain) comes out of a study of neurological immune-mediated disorders. Notes on the study in general: Sharing of CDR3 amino acid sequences among expanded clones across subjects was absent, suggesting private repertoires in all groups.

This clonotype was counted ten times or more. Its matching antigen is unknown. Unsorted libraries were generated from 2 million PBMCs held at -80 degrees C. From 15-18 subjects, over 160 million TCR-beta sequences were obtained in each sequencing run. TCRdb re-called the 5' RACE reads with MiXCR, one entry per CDR3 protein. The table includes tens of thousands of distinct CDR3 sequences, 10% detected once. CDR1 is SGDLS and CDR2 is YYNGEE in the germline V gene. V was trimmed by 4 bases and J by 6 bases, leaving 14 bases between them. This CDR3 contains 13 residues. The origin of this receptor is a man aged 35-49 years in good health. The sequencing sample was made of PBMCs. This chain joins TRBV9 and TRBJ2-7, with no clear D. This CDR3 is CASSPIVGGEQYF. The CDR3, as DNA: TGTGCCAGCAGCCCTATTGTTGGTGGCGAGCAGTACTTC.